The clone carrying this TCR beta chain has more than one count but fewer than ten. Its antigen is as yet unknown. This sample stems from a study of cytomegalovirus exposure and HLA in healthy donors. About the research overall: Among 150 million to 200 million T cells, an earlier analysis found 95 million to 140 million unique TCR beta sequences. In terms of ancestry, the Caucasian-associated cluster contained roughly 80% of the approximately 400 genotyped donors.

General study results and limits: The analysis excluded some indistinguishable V segments, including TRBV6-2 and TRBV6-3. Among donors in an Asian-associated ancestry cluster, a later analysis reportedly found fewer N-insertions than the roughly 610-donor mean.

The V end lost 5 bases, the J end lost 7 bases, and 6 bases lay between the germline ends. The CDR3 extends over 11 amino acids. Germline lookup yields CDR1 SGHAT and CDR2 FQNNGV. Amplification used 60 Vbeta primers and 13 Jbeta primers. The method was immunoSEQ multiplex PCR; TCRdb's version includes in-frame clones alone and lacks a portion of them. The sample includes fewer than 250,000 clones, around 73% of them seen just once. The sequence was obtained from a male donor in good health and CMV-seronegative. The sequencing sample was made of PBMCs. This chain joins TRBV11-2 and TRBJ1-3; D ambiguous. CDR3 nucleotide sequence: TGTGCCAGCAGCGAGTCTAACACCATATATTTT. It codes for CASSESNTIYF. Full variable domain (rest looked up from reference TRBV11-2 and TRBJ1-3): EAGVAQSPRYKIIEKRQSVAFWCNPISGHATLYWYQQILGQGPKLLIQFQNNGVVDDSQLPKDRFSAERLKGVDSTLKIQPAKLEDSAVYLCASSESNTIYFGEGSWLTVV.